The 22 T cell receptor beta chains reported below all come from one sample, sequenced in a study of early T cells in non-severe SARS-CoV-2 infection. TCRdb re-called the 5' RACE reads through MiXCR, storing one row per CDR3 protein. The repertoire has just over 95,000 distinct CDR3 sequences, roughly 9.6% of them found once; the top ten carry roughly 4.9%. What was sequenced was whole blood. These receptors were collected from an adult who was a healthcare worker with PCR-confirmed SARS-CoV-2 infection or an uninfected control (not recorded which).

This clonotype was seen a few times. This chain uses TRBV12-3 or TRBV12-4 with TRBJ2-3; the D is unclear. This CDR3 is 13 amino acids long. Trimming removed 6 bases from V and 2 bases from J, with 9 bases in between. The DNA for the CDR3 is TGTGCCAGCAGCGAAGCGCCCACAGATACGCAGTATTTT. This encodes CASSEAPTDTQYF.

The rearrangement links TRBV29-1 to TRBJ1-1; 7 nucleotides align to TRBD1. V was clipped by 4 bases and J by 11 bases; unmatched bases: 7. CDR1 and CDR2 from the germline V gene are SQVTM and ANQGSEA. The CDR3 sequence is 11 residues long. In DNA form, the CDR3 reads TGCAGCGTTGGGACAGGCGGGTGGGCTTTCTTT. It codes for CSVGTGGWAFF.

The CDR3 nucleotides are TGCGCCAGCAGCCAAGGGGCACTAGCGGGAGATGCTTCCGGGGAGCTGTTTTTT. Protein: CASSQGALAGDASGELFF. This chain connects TRBV4-1 to TRBJ2-2; 11 bases map to TRBD2. CDR1 and CDR2 (germline): MGHRA, YSYEKL. Losses at the gene ends were 1 base for V and 6 bases for J; bases not matched to a gene: 10. The CDR3 consists of 18 residues.

This clonotype was counted at least ten times. The rearrangement uses TRBV2 and TRBJ2-1; 11 bases fit TRBD2. The ends lost 6 bases at V and 8 bases at J; junction bases unmatched: 15. Germline lookup yields CDR1 SNHLY and CDR2 FYNNEI. The CDR3 consists of 17 residues. The CDR3 sequence: CASRPRLASGRSYEQFF. In DNA form, the CDR3 reads TGTGCCAGCAGACCTAGGCTCGCTAGCGGGAGGAGCTATGAGCAGTTCTTC.

Written as DNA, the CDR3 is TGTGCCAGCAGCGTCTCCGGGCAGGGGGGTGGTGAGCAGTTCTTC. Encoded protein: CASSVSGQGGGEQFF. This chain connects TRBV9 to TRBJ2-1; maybe TRBD1 (7 bases). The CDR3 runs 15 residues. Trimming cost V 2 bases and J 9 bases, with 18 bases left between them. The germline V gene has CDR1 SGDLS and CDR2 YYNGEE. Using reference TRBV9 and TRBJ2-1 for the parts outside the CDR3, the full variable domain is DSGVTQTPKHLITATGQRVTLRCSPRSGDLSVYWYQQSLDQGLQFLIQYYNGEERAKGNILERFSAQQFPDLHSELNLSSLELGDSALYFCASSVSGQGGGEQFFGPGTRLTVL.

This clonotype appeared a few times. The V gene is TRBV6-6, the J gene TRBJ1-5; TRBD1 matches 7 bases. Unmatched junction bases numbered 6, after V lost 5 bases and J lost 14 bases. CDR3 size: 11 residues. Germline V CDR1 and CDR2: MNHNY, SVGAGI (reference sequence). The CDR3 DNA is TGTGCCAGCAGTCAAGGACAGGCCAAGCATTTT. This translates into CASSQGQAKHF.

This clonotype came up many times. The chain uses TRBV7-8 and TRBJ2-6, with TRBD1 matching 8 bases. This CDR3 is built from 19 residues. The germline gives CDR1 SGHVS, CDR2 FQNEAQ. V was pared by 0 bases and J by 2 bases, with 9 bases of the junction left unmatched. This chain's CDR3 is CASSLAAGGLRAGANVLTF. Here the CDR3 DNA reads TGTGCCAGCAGCTTAGCGGCAGGGGGCCTACGCGCTGGGGCCAACGTCCTGACTTTC. Variable domain in full (rest from reference TRBV7-8 and TRBJ2-6): GAGVSQSPRYKVAKRGQDVALRCDPISGHVSLFWYQQALGQGPEFLTYFQNEAQLDKSGLPSDRFFAERPEGSVSTLKIQRTQQEDSAVYLCASSLAAGGLRAGANVLTFGAGSRLTVL.

The rearrangement joins TRBV28 to TRBJ2-5; TRBD2 matches at 9 bases. After removal of 7 bases from V and 5 bases from J, the junction contained 8 bases not matched to a gene. The CDR3 runs 14 residues. Germline CDR1 and CDR2: MDHEN and SYDVKM. CDR3 sequence reads: CASKVAGAPETQYF. The CDR3 region has the DNA TGTGCCAGCAAGGTAGCGGGAGCACCGGAGACCCAGTACTTC.

At least ten counts were recorded for this clonotype. The rearrangement links TRBV7-3 to TRBJ2-7, with 7 bases matching TRBD2. This CDR3 spans 18 amino acids. In germline, CDR1 is SGHTA, CDR2 FQGTGA. V lost 2 bases, J lost 3 bases, and 16 bases stayed unmatched. This CDR3 reads CASSLEGPDTRGDYEQYF. CDR3 coding DNA: TGTGCCAGCAGCTTAGAGGGCCCCGATACCCGGGGGGACTACGAGCAGTACTTC.

This clonotype was found many times. The chain carries TRBV19 and TRBJ1-5, with D maybe TRBD1 (5 bases). This CDR3 has 14 residues. The V and J ends lost 4 bases and 4 bases respectively, with 11 bases between them. Germline assignment: CDR1 LNHDA and CDR2 SQIVND (reference sequence). CDR3 in DNA: TGTGCCAGTAGTACAGGGTTAGTTAATCAGCCCCAGCATTTT. Translation gives CASSTGLVNQPQHF. Looking up the rest from reference TRBV19 and TRBJ1-5 gives the full variable domain: DGGITQSPKYLFRKEGQNVTLSCEQNLNHDAMYWYRQDPGQGLRLIYYSQIVNDFQKGDIAEGYSVSREKKESFPLTVTSAQKNPTAFYLCASSTGLVNQPQHFGDGTRLSIL.

This clonotype was detected many times. This rearrangement joins TRBV5-1 to TRBJ2-1, with a tentative D call TRBD2 (6 bases). The CDR3 sequence is 15 residues long. The V end was cut by 1 base, the J end by 10 bases, with 18 bases between. CDR1 SGHRS and CDR2 YFSETQ come from the germline V gene. The CDR3 reads CASSLPRDQRGEQFF. The DNA of the CDR3 is TGCGCCAGCAGCTTGCCGCGGGACCAGCGAGGCGAGCAGTTCTTC.

This clonotype came up many times. CDR3 nucleotide sequence: TGTGCCAGCAGCTCGTACAGAGTTAGCTATGGCTACACCTTC. Its protein product is CASSSYRVSYGYTF. This sequence joins TRBV13 and TRBJ1-2; D gene unclear. This CDR3 region has 14 residues. Between the trimmed V and J ends, which lost 4 bases and 4 bases, there was a span of 13 bases. The germline V gene encodes CDR1 PRHDT and CDR2 FYEKMQ (reference sequence).

The chain uses TRBV12-3 or TRBV12-4 and TRBJ1-1, with 12 positions matching TRBD1. This CDR3 spans 18 amino acids. The V segment lost 0 bases and the J segment 4 bases; nucleotides outside the gene matches: 9. CDR3 DNA: TGTGCCAGCAGTTTAGCCCGGGGGACAGGGGGCGAAGGCACTGAAGCTTTCTTT. It is translated as CASSLARGTGGEGTEAFF.

Comments on this clonotype: The CDR3 carries no conserved terminal phenylalanine or tryptophan, so it likely arises from a read error. The chain has TRBV7-2 and TRBJ2-1; maybe TRBD1 (6 bases). Germline lookup yields CDR1 SGHTA and CDR2 FQGNSA. V dropped 5 bases and J dropped 2 bases, with 10 bases sitting between them. CDR3 length: 14 residues. As DNA, the CDR3 is TGTGCCAGCAGCCCCGGGACACCCTACAATGAGCAGTTCTCC. Translated: CASSPGTPYNEQFS.

This clonotype has ten or more counts. The rearrangement links TRBV7-6 to TRBJ2-3; maybe TRBD2 (5 bases). The CDR3 runs to 13 residues. Germline-derived CDR1 and CDR2 are SGHVS and FNYEAQ. V was cut by 1 base and J by 6 bases, with 8 bases left in between. Here the CDR3 reads CASSLGSGDTQYF. As DNA, the CDR3 is TGTGCCAGCAGCTTAGGGTCGGGGGATACGCAGTATTTT. The full variable domain, in which reference TRBV7-6 and TRBJ2-3 provide the parts outside the CDR3, is GAGVSQSPRYKVTKRGQDVALRCDPISGHVSLYWYRQALGQGPEFLTYFNYEAQQDKSGLPNDRFSAERPEGSISTLTIQRTEQRDSAMYRCASSLGSGDTQYFGPGTRLTVL.

The V and J genes are TRBV20-1 and TRBJ2-1, with D possibly matching TRBD2 (5 bases). V lost 5 bases and J 8 bases, leaving 16 bases between the germline ends. From germline, CDR1 is DFQATT and CDR2 SNEGSKA (reference sequence). The CDR3 is 13 amino acids. This CDR3 is CSAYTRDPDEQFF. CDR3 DNA sequence: TGCAGTGCTTATACTAGGGATCCGGATGAGCAGTTCTTC.

This clonotype has a count of ten or more. The chain links TRBV3-1 to TRBJ2-7; D might be TRBD2 (5 bases). The V end lost 4 bases, the J end lost 2 bases, and 9 bases lay between the germline ends. The CDR3 spans 13 residues. CDR1 and CDR2 from the germline V gene are LGHDT and YNNKEL (reference sequence). Here the CDR3 reads CASSRTYTYEQYF. The CDR3 nucleotides are TGTGCCAGCAGCCGGACTTATACCTACGAGCAGTACTTC.

This clonotype turned up a few times. The chain uses TRBV5-4 and TRBJ1-6, with unresolved D. Trimming shortened V by 0 bases and J by 9 bases, and 10 bases separated the two germline ends. The CDR3 sequence is 14 residues long. Germline CDR1 and CDR2: SGHNT and YYREEE (reference sequence). The chain's CDR3 is CASSLEGGSSPLHF. As DNA, the CDR3 is TGTGCCAGCAGCTTGGAGGGCGGCAGTTCACCCCTCCACTTT.

The chain couples TRBV5-1 to TRBJ2-7; 10 bases agree with TRBD2. This CDR3 is 15 amino acids long. Germline loops: CDR1 SGHRS, CDR2 YFSETQ. J gave up 3 bases and V 3 bases, and 6 bases lay outside the gene matches. The CDR3 reads CASSSGTSVVYEQYF. CDR3 coding DNA: TGCGCCAGCAGCTCCGGGACTAGCGTGGTCTACGAGCAGTACTTC. Drawing the rest from reference TRBV5-1 and TRBJ2-7, the complete variable domain is KAGVTQTPRYLIKTRGQQVTLSCSPISGHRSVSWYQQTPGQGLQFLFEYFSETQRNKGNFPGRFSGRQFSNSRSEMNVSTLELGDSALYLCASSSGTSVVYEQYFGPGTRLTVT.

This clonotype was observed a few times. This sequence joins TRBV7-8 and TRBJ1-3; TRBD1 matches at 7 bases. Germline CDR1 SGHVS, CDR2 FQNEAQ. Trimming cost V 5 bases and J 4 bases; bases outside gene matches: 14. The CDR3 totals 17 residues. The CDR3 sequence: CASSPRDSRSRGNTIYF. The CDR3 DNA reads TGTGCCAGCAGCCCGCGGGACAGCCGGTCGCGGGGAAACACCATATATTTT.

At least ten counts were recorded for this clonotype. DNA of the CDR3: TGTGCCAGCAGCCAAGAGGAGGGAACTAACTATGGCTACACCTTC. Translation: CASSQEEGTNYGYTF. V and J are TRBV4-2 and TRBJ1-2, with D uncertain. V was pared by 0 bases and J by 0 bases, with 8 bases between. Germline V gives CDR1 LGHNA, CDR2 YNFKEQ. The CDR3 is 15 amino acids.

At least ten counts were recorded for this clonotype. CDR3 in amino acids: CASSRGLAGRTQETQYF. CDR3 coding DNA: TGTGCCAGCAGCCGGGGACTAGCGGGGAGAACCCAAGAGACCCAGTACTTC. The chain joins TRBV7-8 to TRBJ2-5, with 13 bases identical to TRBD2. This CDR3 has 17 residues. Trimming removed 5 bases from V and 1 base from J; junction bases left unmatched: 7. Germline V gene data show CDR1 as SGHVS and CDR2 as FQNEAQ. The variable domain in full, with the rest retrieved from reference TRBV7-8 and TRBJ2-5, is GAGVSQSPRYKVAKRGQDVALRCDPISGHVSLFWYQQALGQGPEFLTYFQNEAQLDKSGLPSDRFFAERPEGSVSTLKIQRTQQEDSAVYLCASSRGLAGRTQETQYFGPGTRLLVL.